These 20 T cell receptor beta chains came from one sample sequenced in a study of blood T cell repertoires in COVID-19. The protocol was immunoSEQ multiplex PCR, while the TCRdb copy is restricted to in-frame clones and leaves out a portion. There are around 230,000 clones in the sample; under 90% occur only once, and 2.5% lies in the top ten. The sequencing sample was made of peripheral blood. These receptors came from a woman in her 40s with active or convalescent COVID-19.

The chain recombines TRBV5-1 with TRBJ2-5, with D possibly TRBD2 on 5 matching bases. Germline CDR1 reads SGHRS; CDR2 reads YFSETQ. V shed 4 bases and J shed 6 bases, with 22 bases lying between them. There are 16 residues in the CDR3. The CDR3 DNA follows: TGCGCCAGCAGCAACAACCCACTAGGCGAGGGAAAGACCCAGTACTTC. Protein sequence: CASSNNPLGEGKTQYF.

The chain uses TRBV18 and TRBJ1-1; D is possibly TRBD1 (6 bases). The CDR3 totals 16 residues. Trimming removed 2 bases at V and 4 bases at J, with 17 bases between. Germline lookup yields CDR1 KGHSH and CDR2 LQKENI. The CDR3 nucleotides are TGTGCCAGCTCACCATCCGCTCAGGGGTCCGCCACTGAAGCTTTCTTT. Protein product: CASSPSAQGSATEAFF.

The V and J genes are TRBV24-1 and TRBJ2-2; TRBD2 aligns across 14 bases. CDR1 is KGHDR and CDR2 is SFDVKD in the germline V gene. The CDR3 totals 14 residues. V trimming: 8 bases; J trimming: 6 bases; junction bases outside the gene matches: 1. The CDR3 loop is CATKGLAGAGELFF. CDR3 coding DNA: TGTGCCACCAAGGGACTAGCGGGGGCCGGGGAGCTGTTTTTT.

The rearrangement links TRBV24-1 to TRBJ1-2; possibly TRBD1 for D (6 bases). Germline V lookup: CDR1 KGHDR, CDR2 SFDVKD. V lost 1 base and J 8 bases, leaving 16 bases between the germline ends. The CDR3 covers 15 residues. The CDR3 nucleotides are TGTGCCACCAGTGATTTACAGGGTACGGCTTGGGGCTACACCTTC. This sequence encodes CATSDLQGTAWGYTF.

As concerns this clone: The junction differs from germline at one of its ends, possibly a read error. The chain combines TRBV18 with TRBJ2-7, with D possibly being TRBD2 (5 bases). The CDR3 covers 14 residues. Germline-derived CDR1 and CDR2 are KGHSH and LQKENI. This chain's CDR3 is CASSPNGGSSEQYF. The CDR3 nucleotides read TGTGCCAGCTCACCAAACGGAGGCTCCTCCGAGCAGTACTTC.

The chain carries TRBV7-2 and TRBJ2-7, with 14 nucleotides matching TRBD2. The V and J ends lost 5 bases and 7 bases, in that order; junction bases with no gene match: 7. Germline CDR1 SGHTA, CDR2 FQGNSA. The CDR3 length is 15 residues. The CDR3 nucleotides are TGTGCCAGCAGCACCTGGACTAGCGGGGGGTATGAGCAGTACTTC. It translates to CASSTWTSGGYEQYF.

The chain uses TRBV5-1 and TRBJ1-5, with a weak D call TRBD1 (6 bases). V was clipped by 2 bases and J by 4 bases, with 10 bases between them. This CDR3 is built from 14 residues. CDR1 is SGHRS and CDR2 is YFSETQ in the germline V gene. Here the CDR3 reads CASSFEGGNQPQHF. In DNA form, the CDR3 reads TGCGCCAGCAGCTTCGAGGGGGGGAATCAGCCCCAGCATTTT.

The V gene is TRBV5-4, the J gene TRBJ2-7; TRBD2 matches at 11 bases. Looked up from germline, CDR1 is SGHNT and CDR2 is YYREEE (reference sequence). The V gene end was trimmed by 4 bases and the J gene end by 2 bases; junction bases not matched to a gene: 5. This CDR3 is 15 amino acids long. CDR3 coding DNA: TGTGCCAGCAGCCCCGATAGCGGGAGGGCCTACGAGCAGTACTTC. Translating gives CASSPDSGRAYEQYF.

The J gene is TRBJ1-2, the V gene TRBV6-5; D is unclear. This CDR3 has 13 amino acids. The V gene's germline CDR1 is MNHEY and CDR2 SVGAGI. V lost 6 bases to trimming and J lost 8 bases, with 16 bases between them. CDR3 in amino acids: CASRLLTTQGYTF. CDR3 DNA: TGTGCCAGCAGGCTTCTTACGACTCAGGGCTACACCTTC.

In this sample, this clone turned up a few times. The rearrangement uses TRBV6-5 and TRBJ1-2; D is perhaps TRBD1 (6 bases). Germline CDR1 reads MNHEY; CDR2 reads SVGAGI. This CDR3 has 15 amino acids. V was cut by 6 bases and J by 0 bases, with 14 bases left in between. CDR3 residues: CASSYTGRSNYGYTF. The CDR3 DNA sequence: TGTGCCAGCAGCTATACAGGGCGCTCTAACTATGGCTACACCTTC.

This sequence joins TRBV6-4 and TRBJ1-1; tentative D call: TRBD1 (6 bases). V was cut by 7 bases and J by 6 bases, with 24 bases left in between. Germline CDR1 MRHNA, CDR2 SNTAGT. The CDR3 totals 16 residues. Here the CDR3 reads CASIDRGRGADAEAFF. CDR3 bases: TGTGCCAGCATTGATCGGGGGAGGGGGGCGGACGCTGAAGCTTTCTTT.

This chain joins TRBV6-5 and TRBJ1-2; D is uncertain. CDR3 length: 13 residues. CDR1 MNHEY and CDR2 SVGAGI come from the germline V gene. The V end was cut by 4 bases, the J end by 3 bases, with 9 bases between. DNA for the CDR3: TGTGCCAGCAGTTCAACGGTAGACTATGGCTACACCTTC. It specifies CASSSTVDYGYTF.

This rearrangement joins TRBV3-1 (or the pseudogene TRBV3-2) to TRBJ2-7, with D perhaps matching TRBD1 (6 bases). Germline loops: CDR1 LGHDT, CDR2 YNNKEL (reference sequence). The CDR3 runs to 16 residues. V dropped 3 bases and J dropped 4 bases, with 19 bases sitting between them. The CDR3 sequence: CASSHLGTGIIYEQYF. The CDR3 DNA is TGTGCCAGCAGCCATCTCGGAACAGGGATTATTTACGAGCAGTACTTC.

DNA for the CDR3: TGTGCCAGCAGTCAGGGGGTTATGAACACTGAAGCTTTCTTT. Protein product: CASSQGVMNTEAFF. The chain has TRBV2 and TRBJ1-1; 7 bases are shared with TRBD1. This CDR3 is 14 amino acids long. Germline values: CDR1 SNHLY, CDR2 FYNNEI. The trim removed 5 bases at V and 0 bases at J, leaving 3 bases unmatched. Supplemented by reference TRBV2 and TRBJ1-1, the full variable domain reads EPEVTQTPSHQVTQMGQEVILRCVPISNHLYFYWYRQILGQKVEFLVSFYNNEISEKSEIFDDQFSVERPDGSNFTLKIRSTKLEDSAMYFCASSQGVMNTEAFFGQGTRLTVV.

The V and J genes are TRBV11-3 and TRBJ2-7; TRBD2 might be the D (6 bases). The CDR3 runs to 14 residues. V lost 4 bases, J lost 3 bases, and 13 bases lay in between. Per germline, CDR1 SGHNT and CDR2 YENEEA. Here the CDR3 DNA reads TGTGCCAGCAGCTCAGGCGGGAACTTCTACGAGCAGTACTTC. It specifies CASSSGGNFYEQYF.

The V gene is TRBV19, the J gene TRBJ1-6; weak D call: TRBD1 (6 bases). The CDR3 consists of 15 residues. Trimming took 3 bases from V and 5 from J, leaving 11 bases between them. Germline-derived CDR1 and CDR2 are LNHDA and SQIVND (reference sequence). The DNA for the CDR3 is TGTGCCAGTAGTATCGTCCGGGACAATAATTCACCCCTCCACTTT. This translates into CASSIVRDNNSPLHF.

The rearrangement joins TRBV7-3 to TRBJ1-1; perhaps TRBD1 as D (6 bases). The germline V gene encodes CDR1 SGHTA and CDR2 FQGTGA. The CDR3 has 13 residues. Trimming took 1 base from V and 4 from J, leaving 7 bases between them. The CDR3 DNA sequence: TGTGCCAGCAGCTTAAAAGGGGGCACTGAAGCTTTCTTT. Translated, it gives CASSLKGGTEAFF.

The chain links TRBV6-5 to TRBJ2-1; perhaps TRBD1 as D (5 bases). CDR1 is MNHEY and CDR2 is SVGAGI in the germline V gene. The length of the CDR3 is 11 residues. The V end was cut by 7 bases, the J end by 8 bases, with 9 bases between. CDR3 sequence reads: CASKQGYEQFF. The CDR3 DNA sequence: TGTGCCAGCAAGCAGGGCTATGAGCAGTTCTTC.

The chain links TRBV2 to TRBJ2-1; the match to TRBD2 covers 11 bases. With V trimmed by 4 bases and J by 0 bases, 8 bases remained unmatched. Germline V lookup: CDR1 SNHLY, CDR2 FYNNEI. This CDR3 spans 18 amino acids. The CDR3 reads CASSVTSGDTYSYNEQFF. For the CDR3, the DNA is TGTGCCAGCAGTGTGACTAGCGGGGATACATACTCCTACAATGAGCAGTTCTTC.

The CDR3, as DNA: TGTGCCTGGAGCTCCTTCCCCGTAGGGACAGGGGGCGCGAGGCAGCCCCAGCATTTT. It translates to CAWSSFPVGTGGARQPQHF. This chain links TRBV30 with TRBJ1-5; 12 bases match TRBD1. V gave up 3 bases and J gave up 7 bases; unmatched junction bases: 19. The CDR3 is 19 residues long. The germline gives CDR1 GTSNPN, CDR2 SVGIG (reference sequence).